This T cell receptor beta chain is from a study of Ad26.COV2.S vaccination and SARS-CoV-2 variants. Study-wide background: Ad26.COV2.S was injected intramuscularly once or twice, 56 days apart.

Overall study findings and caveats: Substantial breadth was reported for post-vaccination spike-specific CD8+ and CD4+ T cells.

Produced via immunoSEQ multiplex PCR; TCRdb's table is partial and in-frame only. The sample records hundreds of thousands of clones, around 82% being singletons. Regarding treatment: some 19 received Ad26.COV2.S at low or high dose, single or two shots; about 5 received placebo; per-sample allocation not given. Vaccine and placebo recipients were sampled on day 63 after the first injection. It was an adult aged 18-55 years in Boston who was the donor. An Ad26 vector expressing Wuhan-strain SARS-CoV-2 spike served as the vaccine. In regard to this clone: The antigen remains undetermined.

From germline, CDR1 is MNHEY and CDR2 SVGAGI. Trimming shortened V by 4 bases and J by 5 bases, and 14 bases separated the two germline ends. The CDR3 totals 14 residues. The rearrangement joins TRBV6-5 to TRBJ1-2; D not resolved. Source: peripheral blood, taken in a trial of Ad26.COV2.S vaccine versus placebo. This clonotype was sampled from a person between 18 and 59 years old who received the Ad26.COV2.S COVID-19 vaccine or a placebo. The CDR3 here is CASSSYSGNYGYTF. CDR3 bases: TGTGCCAGCAGTTCGTACAGCGGGAATTATGGCTACACCTTC.